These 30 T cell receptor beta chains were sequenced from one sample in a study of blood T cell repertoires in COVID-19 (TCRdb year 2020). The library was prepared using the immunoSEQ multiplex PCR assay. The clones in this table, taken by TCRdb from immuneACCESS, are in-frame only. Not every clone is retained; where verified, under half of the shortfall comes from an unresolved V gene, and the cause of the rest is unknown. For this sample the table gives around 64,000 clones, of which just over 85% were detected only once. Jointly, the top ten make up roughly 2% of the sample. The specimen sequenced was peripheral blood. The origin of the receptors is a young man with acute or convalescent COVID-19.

In nucleotides, the CDR3 is TGTGCCAGCAGCGGACGGACAGGGGAGAATCAGCCCCAGCATTTT. This translates into CASSGRTGENQPQHF. This chain connects TRBV7-2 to TRBJ1-5; 9 bases fit TRBD1. This CDR3 region has 15 residues. Germline V lookup: CDR1 SGHTA, CDR2 FQGNSA. V trimming: 5 bases; J trimming: 4 bases; junction bases outside the gene matches: 6. The whole variable domain, filled in from reference TRBV7-2 and TRBJ1-5, reads GAGVSQSPSNKVTEKGKDVELRCDPISGHTALYWYRQSLGQGLEFLIYFQGNSAPDKSGLPSDRFSAERTGGSVSTLTIQRTQQEDSAVYLCASSGRTGENQPQHFGDGTRLSIL.

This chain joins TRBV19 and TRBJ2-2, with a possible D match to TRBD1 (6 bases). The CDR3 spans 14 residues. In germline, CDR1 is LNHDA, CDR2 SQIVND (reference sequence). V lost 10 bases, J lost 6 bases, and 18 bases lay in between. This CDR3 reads CATRDTKESGELFF. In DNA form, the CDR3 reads TGTGCCACCCGGGACACAAAGGAGTCCGGGGAGCTGTTTTTT.

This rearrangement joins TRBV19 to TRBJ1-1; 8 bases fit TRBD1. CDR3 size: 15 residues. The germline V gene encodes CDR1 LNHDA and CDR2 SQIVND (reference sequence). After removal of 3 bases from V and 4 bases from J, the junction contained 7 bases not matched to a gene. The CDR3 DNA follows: TGTGCCAGTAGTATTCTAGGACAGGGTCGCACTGAAGCTTTCTTT. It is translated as CASSILGQGRTEAFF. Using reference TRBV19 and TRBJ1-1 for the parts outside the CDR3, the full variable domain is DGGITQSPKYLFRKEGQNVTLSCEQNLNHDAMYWYRQDPGQGLRLIYYSQIVNDFQKGDIAEGYSVSREKKESFPLTVTSAQKNPTAFYLCASSILGQGRTEAFFGQGTRLTVV.

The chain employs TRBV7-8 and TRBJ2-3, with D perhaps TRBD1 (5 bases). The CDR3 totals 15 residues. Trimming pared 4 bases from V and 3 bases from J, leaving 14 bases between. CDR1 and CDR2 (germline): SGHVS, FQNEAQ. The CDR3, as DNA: TGTGCCAGCAGCTACGACAGAGTACTTACAGATACGCAGTATTTT. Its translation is CASSYDRVLTDTQYF.

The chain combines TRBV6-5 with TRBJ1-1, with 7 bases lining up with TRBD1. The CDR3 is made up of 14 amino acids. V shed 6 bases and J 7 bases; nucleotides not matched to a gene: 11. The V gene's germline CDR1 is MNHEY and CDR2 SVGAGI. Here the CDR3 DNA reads TGTGCCAGCAGCCATCGACAGGGAATGGTTGAAGCTTTCTTT. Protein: CASSHRQGMVEAFF.

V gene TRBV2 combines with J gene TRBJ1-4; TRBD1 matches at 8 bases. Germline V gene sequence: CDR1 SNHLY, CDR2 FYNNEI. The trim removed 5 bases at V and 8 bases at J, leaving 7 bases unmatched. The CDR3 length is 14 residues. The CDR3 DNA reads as TGTGCCAGCAGTCGGACAGGGAGGGGGGAAAAACTGTTTTTT. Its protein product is CASSRTGRGEKLFF.

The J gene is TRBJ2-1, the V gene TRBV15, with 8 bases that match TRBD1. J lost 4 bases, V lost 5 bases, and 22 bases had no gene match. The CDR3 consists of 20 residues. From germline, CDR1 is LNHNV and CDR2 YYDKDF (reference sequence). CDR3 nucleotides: TGTGCCACCAGCGACCCTCCGGGACAGGCTTTAACTATTCGTTACAATGAGCAGTTCTTC. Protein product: CATSDPPGQALTIRYNEQFF.

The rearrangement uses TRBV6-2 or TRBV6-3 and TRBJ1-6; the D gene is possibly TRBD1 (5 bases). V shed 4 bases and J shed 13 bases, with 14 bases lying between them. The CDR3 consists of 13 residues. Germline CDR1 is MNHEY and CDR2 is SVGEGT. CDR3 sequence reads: CASSSSRRGPLHF. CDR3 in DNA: TGTGCCAGCAGTTCGAGCAGGAGGGGCCCCCTCCACTTT.

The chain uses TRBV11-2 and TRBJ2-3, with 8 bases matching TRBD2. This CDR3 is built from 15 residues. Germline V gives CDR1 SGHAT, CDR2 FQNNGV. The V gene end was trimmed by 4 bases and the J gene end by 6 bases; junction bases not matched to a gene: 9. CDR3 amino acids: CASSWGSGVEDTQYF. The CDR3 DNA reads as TGTGCCAGCAGCTGGGGTAGCGGGGTTGAGGATACGCAGTATTTT. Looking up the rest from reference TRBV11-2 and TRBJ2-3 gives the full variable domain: EAGVAQSPRYKIIEKRQSVAFWCNPISGHATLYWYQQILGQGPKLLIQFQNNGVVDDSQLPKDRFSAERLKGVDSTLKIQPAKLEDSAVYLCASSWGSGVEDTQYFGPGTRLTVL.

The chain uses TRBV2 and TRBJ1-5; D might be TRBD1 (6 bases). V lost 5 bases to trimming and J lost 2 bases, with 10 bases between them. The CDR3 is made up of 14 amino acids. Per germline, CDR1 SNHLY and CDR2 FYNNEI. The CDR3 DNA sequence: TGTGCCAGCAGTCTACAGGGAGGCAATCAGCCCCAGCATTTT. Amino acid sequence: CASSLQGGNQPQHF.

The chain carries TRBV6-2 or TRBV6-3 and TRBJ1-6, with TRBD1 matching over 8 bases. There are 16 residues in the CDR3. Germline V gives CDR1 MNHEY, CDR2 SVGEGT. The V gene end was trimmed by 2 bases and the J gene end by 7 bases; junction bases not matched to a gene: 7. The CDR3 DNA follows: TGTGCCAGCAGTTACAATGGACAGGGAGCCAATTCACCCCTCCACTTT. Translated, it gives CASSYNGQGANSPLHF.

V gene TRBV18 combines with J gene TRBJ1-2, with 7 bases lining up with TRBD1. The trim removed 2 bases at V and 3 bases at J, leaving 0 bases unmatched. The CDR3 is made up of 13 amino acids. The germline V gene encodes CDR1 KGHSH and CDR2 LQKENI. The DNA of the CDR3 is TGTGCCAGCTCACCAACAGGGGACTATGGCTACACCTTC. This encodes CASSPTGDYGYTF.

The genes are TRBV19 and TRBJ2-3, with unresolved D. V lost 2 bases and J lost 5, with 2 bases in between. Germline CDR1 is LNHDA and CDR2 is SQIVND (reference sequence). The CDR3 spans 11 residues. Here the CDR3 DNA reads TGTGCCAGTAGTATACAAGATACGCAGTATTTT. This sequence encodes CASSIQDTQYF. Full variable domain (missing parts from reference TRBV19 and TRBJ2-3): DGGITQSPKYLFRKEGQNVTLSCEQNLNHDAMYWYRQDPGQGLRLIYYSQIVNDFQKGDIAEGYSVSREKKESFPLTVTSAQKNPTAFYLCASSIQDTQYFGPGTRLTVL.

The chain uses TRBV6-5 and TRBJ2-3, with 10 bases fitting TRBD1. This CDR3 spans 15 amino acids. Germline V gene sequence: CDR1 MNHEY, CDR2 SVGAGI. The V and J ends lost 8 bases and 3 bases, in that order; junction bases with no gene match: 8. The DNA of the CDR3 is TGTGCCAGCTCTTCCGGGACAGGGGAAACAGATACGCAGTATTTT. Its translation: CASSSGTGETDTQYF.

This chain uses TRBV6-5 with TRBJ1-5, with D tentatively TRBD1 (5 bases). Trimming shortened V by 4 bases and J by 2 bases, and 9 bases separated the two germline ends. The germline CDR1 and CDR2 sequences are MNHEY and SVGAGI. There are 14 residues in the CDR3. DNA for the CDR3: TGTGCCAGCAGTTCTAGACAGCGCAATCAGCCCCAGCATTTT. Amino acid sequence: CASSSRQRNQPQHF.

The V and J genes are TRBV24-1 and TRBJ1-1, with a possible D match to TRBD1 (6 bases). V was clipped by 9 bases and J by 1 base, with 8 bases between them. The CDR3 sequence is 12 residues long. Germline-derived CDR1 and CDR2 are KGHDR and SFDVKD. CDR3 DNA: TGTGCCACCCAGGGGCCGAACACTGAAGCTTTCTTT. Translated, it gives CATQGPNTEAFF.

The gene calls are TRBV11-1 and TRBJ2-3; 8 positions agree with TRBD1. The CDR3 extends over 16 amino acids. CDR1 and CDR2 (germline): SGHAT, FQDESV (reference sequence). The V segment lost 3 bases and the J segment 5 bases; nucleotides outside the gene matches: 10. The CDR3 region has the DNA TGTGCCAGCAGCTTTGTGACAGGGGCCCCCAGAGATACGCAGTATTTT. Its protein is CASSFVTGAPRDTQYF.

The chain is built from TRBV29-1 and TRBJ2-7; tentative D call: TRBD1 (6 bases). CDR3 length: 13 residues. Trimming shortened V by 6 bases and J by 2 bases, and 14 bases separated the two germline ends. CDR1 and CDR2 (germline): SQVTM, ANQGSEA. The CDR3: CSVVGARTYEQYF. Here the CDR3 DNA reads TGCAGCGTAGTGGGGGCCAGGACCTACGAGCAGTACTTC.

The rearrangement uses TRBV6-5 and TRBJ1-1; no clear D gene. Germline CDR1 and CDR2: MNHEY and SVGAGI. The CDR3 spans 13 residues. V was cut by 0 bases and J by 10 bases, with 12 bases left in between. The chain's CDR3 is CASSYSRGWGAFF. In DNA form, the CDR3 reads TGTGCCAGCAGTTACTCGAGAGGGTGGGGAGCTTTCTTT.

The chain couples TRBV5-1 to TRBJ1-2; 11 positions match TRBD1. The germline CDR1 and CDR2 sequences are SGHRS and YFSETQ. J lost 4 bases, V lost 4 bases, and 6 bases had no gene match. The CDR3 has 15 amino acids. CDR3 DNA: TGCGCCAGCAGCCCGAGGACAGGGGGCACCTATGGCTACACCTTC. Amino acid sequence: CASSPRTGGTYGYTF.

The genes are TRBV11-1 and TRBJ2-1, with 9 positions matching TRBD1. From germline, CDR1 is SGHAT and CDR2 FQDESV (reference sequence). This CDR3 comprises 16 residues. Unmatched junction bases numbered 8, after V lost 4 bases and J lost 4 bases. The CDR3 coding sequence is TGTGCCAGCAGCTCCCTAGACAGGGGGGAGTACAATGAGCAGTTCTTC. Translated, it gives CASSSLDRGEYNEQFF.

CDR3: CASSYKGVFTDTQYF. The CDR3 DNA follows: TGTGCCAGTAGTTACAAAGGGGTTTTCACAGATACGCAGTATTTT. The rearrangement joins TRBV19 to TRBJ2-3; weak D call: TRBD1 (5 bases). The germline gives CDR1 LNHDA, CDR2 SQIVND (reference sequence). This CDR3 has 15 amino acids. Trimming took 5 bases from V and 2 from J, leaving 14 bases between them. Complete variable domain (other parts from reference TRBV19 and TRBJ2-3): DGGITQSPKYLFRKEGQNVTLSCEQNLNHDAMYWYRQDPGQGLRLIYYSQIVNDFQKGDIAEGYSVSREKKESFPLTVTSAQKNPTAFYLCASSYKGVFTDTQYFGPGTRLTVL.

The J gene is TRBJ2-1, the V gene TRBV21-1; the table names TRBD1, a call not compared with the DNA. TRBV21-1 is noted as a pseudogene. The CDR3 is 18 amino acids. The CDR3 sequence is CASSKALGQGSSYNEQFF. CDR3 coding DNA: TGTGCCAGCAGCAAAGCGCTAGGACAGGGGAGCTCCTACAATGAGCAGTTCTTC.

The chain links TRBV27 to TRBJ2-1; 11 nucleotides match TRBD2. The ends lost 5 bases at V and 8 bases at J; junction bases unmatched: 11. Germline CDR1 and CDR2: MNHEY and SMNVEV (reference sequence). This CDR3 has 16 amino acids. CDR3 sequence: CASSQQYTSGSHEQFF. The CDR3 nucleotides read TGTGCCAGCAGTCAACAATATACTAGCGGGAGCCATGAGCAGTTCTTC.

CDR3 residues: CASSQEGYSSSYEQYF. The CDR3 DNA sequence: TGCGCCAGCAGCCAAGAAGGCTACAGTAGCTCCTACGAGCAGTACTTC. The V gene is TRBV4-3, the J gene TRBJ2-7, with D hard to call. Germline V CDR1 and CDR2: LGHNA, YSLEER. With 0 bases removed from V and 0 bases from J, the gap between germline ends came to 12 bases. This CDR3 spans 16 amino acids.

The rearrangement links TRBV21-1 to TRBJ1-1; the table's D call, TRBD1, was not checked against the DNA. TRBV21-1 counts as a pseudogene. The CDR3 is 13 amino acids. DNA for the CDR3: TGTGCCAGCAGCAAACTCCGGACACCTTGGGCTTTCTTT. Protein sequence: CASSKLRTPWAFF.

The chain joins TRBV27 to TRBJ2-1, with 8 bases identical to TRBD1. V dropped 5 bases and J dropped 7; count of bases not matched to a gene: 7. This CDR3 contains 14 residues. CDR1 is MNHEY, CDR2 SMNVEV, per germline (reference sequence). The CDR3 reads CASSDRGPQNEQFF. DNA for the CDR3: TGTGCCAGCAGTGACAGGGGCCCTCAAAATGAGCAGTTCTTC.

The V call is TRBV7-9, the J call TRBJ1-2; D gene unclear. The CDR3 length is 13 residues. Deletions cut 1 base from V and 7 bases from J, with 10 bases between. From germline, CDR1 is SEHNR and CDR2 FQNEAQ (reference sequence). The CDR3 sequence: CASSLGSPTGYTF. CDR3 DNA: TGTGCCAGCAGCTTAGGGAGTCCTACTGGCTACACCTTC. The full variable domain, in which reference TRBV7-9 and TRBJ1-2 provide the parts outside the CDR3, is DTGVSQNPRHKITKRGQNVTFRCDPISEHNRLYWYRQTLGQGPEFLTYFQNEAQLEKSRLLSDRFSAERPKGSFSTLEIQRTEQGDSAMYLCASSLGSPTGYTFGSGTRLTVV.

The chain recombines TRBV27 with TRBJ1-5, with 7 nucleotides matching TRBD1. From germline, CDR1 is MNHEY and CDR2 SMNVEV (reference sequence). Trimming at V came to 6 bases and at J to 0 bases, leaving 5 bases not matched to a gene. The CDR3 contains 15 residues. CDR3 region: CASSRDRASNQPQHF. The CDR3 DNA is TGTGCCAGCAGCCGAGACAGGGCTAGCAATCAGCCCCAGCATTTT.

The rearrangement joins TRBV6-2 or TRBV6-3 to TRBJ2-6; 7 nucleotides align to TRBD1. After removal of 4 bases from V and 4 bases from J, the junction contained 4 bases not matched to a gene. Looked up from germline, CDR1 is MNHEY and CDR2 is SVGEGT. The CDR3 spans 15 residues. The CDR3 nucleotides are TGTGCCAGCAGTTCACCGGGACAGGGGGCCAACGTCCTGACTTTC. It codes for CASSSPGQGANVLTF.